These 26 T cell receptor beta chains were sequenced from one sample in a study of cytomegalovirus exposure and HLA in healthy donors. The PCR had 60 Vbeta and 13 Jbeta primers. The repertoire was sequenced with immunoSEQ multiplex PCR; TCRdb's copy has only in-frame clones and lacks some. The repertoire includes about 35,000 clones, 80% of them detected once, and approximately 5.6% sits in the top ten. Sequenced sample: PBMCs. Receptors were obtained from a male donor in good health and CMV-seronegative.

The V and J genes are TRBV28 and TRBJ1-4; TRBD1 matches at 7 bases. CDR3 length: 12 amino acids. Germline V gene data show CDR1 as MDHEN and CDR2 as SYDVKM. V was clipped by 6 bases and J by 8 bases; unmatched bases: 3. CDR3 in amino acids: CASRTGTEKLFF. CDR3 sequence (DNA): TGTGCCAGCAGGACAGGGACCGAAAAACTGTTTTTT.

This clone has only a few counts. This chain links TRBV6-1 with TRBJ2-5, with 8 bases matching TRBD2. The V segment lost 2 bases and the J segment 2 bases; nucleotides outside the gene matches: 4. The germline CDR1 and CDR2 sequences are MNHNS and SASEGT. This CDR3 contains 15 residues. The CDR3 sequence is CASSESVAGQETQYF. In DNA, the CDR3 is TGTGCCAGCAGTGAATCGGTAGCGGGGCAAGAGACCCAGTACTTC.

V and J are TRBV27 and TRBJ1-5; the D gene is possibly TRBD1 (5 bases). The CDR3 length is 15 residues. V lost 6 bases and J 1 base, leaving 13 bases between the germline ends. From germline, CDR1 is MNHEY and CDR2 SMNVEV (reference sequence). This CDR3 is CASRTTGSSNQPQHF. In DNA, the CDR3 is TGTGCCAGCAGGACAACAGGATCCAGCAATCAGCCCCAGCATTTT.

Note on this clone: Other nucleotide sequences from this sample produce the same CDR3. The chain carries TRBV6-5 and TRBJ1-1, with no clear D. Germline lookup yields CDR1 MNHEY and CDR2 SVGAGI. The CDR3 length is 13 residues. V was pared by 6 bases and J by 3 bases, with 11 bases between. CDR3 DNA sequence: TGTGCCAGCAGCCTAAAATACGACACTGAAGCTTTCTTT. It encodes CASSLKYDTEAFF.

This chain uses TRBV6-6 with TRBJ2-7, with D possibly being TRBD1 (5 bases). Germline V gene lookup returns CDR1 MNHNY and CDR2 SVGAGI (reference sequence). The length of the CDR3 is 12 residues. Trimming pared 4 bases from V and 3 bases from J, leaving 7 bases between. Written as DNA, the CDR3 is TGTGCCAGCAGTTCGCAGGGCTACGAGCAGTACTTC. Translated: CASSSQGYEQYF.

The V call is TRBV10-3, the J call TRBJ2-1; 9 bases line up with TRBD1. This CDR3 spans 15 amino acids. Looked up from germline, CDR1 is ENHRY and CDR2 is SYGVKD. The V segment lost 4 bases and the J segment 7 bases; nucleotides outside the gene matches: 8. CDR3 bases: TGTGCCATCAGTGCCGGACAGGGGAATTTGAATGAGCAGTTCTTC. Its translation: CAISAGQGNLNEQFF.

This clone was recorded a few times. The genes are TRBV4-2 and TRBJ1-1; no firm D call. CDR3 length equals 14 residues. The ends were cut back, 4 bases at V and 8 bases at J, with 17 bases in the middle. Germline values: CDR1 LGHNA, CDR2 YNFKEQ. CDR3 nucleotide sequence: TGTGCCAGCAGCCGGAGGGTCCCTAACGCCGAAGCTTTCTTT. Encoded protein: CASSRRVPNAEAFF.

This clone was counted once. The chain employs TRBV28 and TRBJ1-4; 7 bases line up with TRBD1. CDR1 MDHEN and CDR2 SYDVKM come from the germline V gene. Trimming cost V 6 bases and J 0 bases; bases outside gene matches: 7. CDR3 length equals 16 residues. The CDR3 reads CASSLWTGATNEKLFF. The CDR3 nucleotides are TGTGCCAGCAGCCTTTGGACAGGCGCAACTAATGAAAAACTGTTTTTT.

J is TRBJ2-4 and V is TRBV11-1; possible D gene TRBD1, 5 bases. Trimming removed 3 bases at V and 7 bases at J, with 10 bases between. Germline CDR1 SGHAT, CDR2 FQDESV (reference sequence). The CDR3 has 13 residues. The CDR3 reads CASSFQGENIQYF. The CDR3 DNA follows: TGTGCCAGCAGCTTTCAGGGTGAGAACATTCAGTACTTC.

This clone has a single count. The rearrangement uses TRBV9 and TRBJ1-5; 7 bases align to TRBD1. The CDR3 is made up of 15 amino acids. Germline-derived CDR1 and CDR2 are SGDLS and YYNGEE. J gave up 4 bases and V 0 bases, and 4 bases lay outside the gene matches. In DNA, the CDR3 is TGTGCCAGCAGCGTAGGACAGGGCCCGAATCAGCCCCAGCATTTT. It encodes CASSVGQGPNQPQHF.

The chain carries TRBV11-2 and TRBJ2-5; possible D gene TRBD1, 7 bases. CDR1 SGHAT and CDR2 FQNNGV come from the germline V gene. The CDR3 totals 14 residues. Trimming left V 6 bases short and J 1 base short, with 12 bases between. CDR3 sequence: CASRRQGGQETQYF. The DNA of the CDR3 is TGTGCCAGCAGAAGACAGGGAGGCCAAGAGACCCAGTACTTC.

This clone was found a few times. The chain is built from TRBV25-1 and TRBJ2-2, with a possible D match to TRBD1 (5 bases). In germline, CDR1 is MGHDK, CDR2 SYGVNS. This CDR3 comprises 13 residues. The V end lost 4 bases, the J end lost 3 bases, and 6 bases lay between the germline ends. This chain's CDR3 is CASSAQDTGELFF. The CDR3 DNA sequence: TGTGCCAGCAGTGCACAGGACACCGGGGAGCTGTTTTTT.

This sequence joins TRBV30 and TRBJ2-5, with D unresolved. V was shortened by 3 bases and J by 2 bases, with 10 bases between the two germline ends. CDR1 is GTSNPN and CDR2 is SVGIG in the germline V gene (reference sequence). The CDR3 runs 13 residues. The chain's CDR3 is CAWSDNLQETQYF. As DNA, the CDR3 is TGTGCCTGGAGCGATAATCTACAAGAGACCCAGTACTTC.

This chain links TRBV4-2 with TRBJ2-3, with a possible D match to TRBD2 (5 bases). The CDR3 is 18 residues long. The V gene lost 0 bases and the J gene lost 1 base, with 17 bases spanning the gap. Germline loops: CDR1 LGHNA, CDR2 YNFKEQ. In nucleotides, the CDR3 is TGTGCCAGCAGCCAAGATGGGCCAAAATGGCGGGGCACAGATACGCAGTATTTT. This encodes CASSQDGPKWRGTDTQYF.

V usage is TRBV6-5 and J usage is TRBJ1-5; D gene uncertain. The germline V gene encodes CDR1 MNHEY and CDR2 SVGAGI. The V and J ends lost 2 bases and 5 bases respectively, with 7 bases between them. This CDR3 has 13 residues. CDR3 DNA sequence: TGTGCCAGCAGTTACCGGTTCGATCAGCCCCAGCATTTT. Its translation: CASSYRFDQPQHF.

J is TRBJ1-1 and V is TRBV30; the D gene is possibly TRBD1 (5 bases). This CDR3 contains 14 residues. Germline V gene data show CDR1 as GTSNPN and CDR2 as SVGIG (reference sequence). The V gene lost 3 bases and the J gene lost 4 bases, with 15 bases spanning the gap. The CDR3 bases are TGTGCCTGGAGAACGCAGGGAGGAGGCACTGAAGCTTTCTTT. Translation: CAWRTQGGGTEAFF.

The J gene is TRBJ1-2, the V gene TRBV9; 7 nucleotides line up with TRBD1. The CDR3 has 14 amino acids. Germline V gene sequence: CDR1 SGDLS, CDR2 YYNGEE. J was trimmed by 7 bases and V by 4 bases; bases with no gene match: 10. CDR3 in amino acids: CASSPTGDTRGYTF. Here the CDR3 DNA reads TGTGCCAGCAGCCCAACAGGGGATACCCGTGGCTACACCTTC.

This clone was seen once. V usage is TRBV5-1 and J usage is TRBJ2-5; no definite D call. The length of the CDR3 is 14 residues. Trimming cost V 4 bases and J 5 bases, with 15 bases left between them. Germline-derived CDR1 and CDR2 are SGHRS and YFSETQ. This CDR3 is CASSPYVSQETQYF. DNA for the CDR3: TGCGCCAGCAGCCCTTATGTATCTCAGGAGACCCAGTACTTC.

CDR3 loop: CASKGLFNQPQHF. Here the CDR3 DNA reads TGTGCCAGCAAGGGACTTTTCAATCAGCCCCAGCATTTT. The chain is built from TRBV6-6 and TRBJ1-5; possibly TRBD1 for D (5 bases). The CDR3 has 13 residues. Germline values: CDR1 MNHNY, CDR2 SVGAGI (reference sequence). V lost 7 bases and J lost 3, with 10 bases in between.

The rearrangement links TRBV11-2 to TRBJ1-3; 7 bases map to TRBD1. The ends lost 3 bases at V and 4 bases at J; junction bases unmatched: 6. CDR3 size: 15 residues. Germline loops: CDR1 SGHAT, CDR2 FQNNGV. The CDR3 reads CASSFRQGSGNTIYF. The CDR3 bases are TGTGCCAGCAGCTTCCGACAGGGATCAGGAAACACCATATATTTT.

The V and J genes are TRBV29-1 and TRBJ2-2; 13 positions agree with TRBD2. The CDR3 covers 17 residues. Germline V gene data show CDR1 as SQVTM and CDR2 as ANQGSEA. V was pared by 7 bases and J by 0 bases, with 8 bases of the junction left unmatched. CDR3 DNA: TGCAGCGGGGCGAAGGGACTAGCGGGGACGAACACCGGGGAGCTGTTTTTT. Encoded protein: CSGAKGLAGTNTGELFF.

The J gene is TRBJ1-1, the V gene TRBV5-4; D may be TRBD1 (6 bases). The V end was cut by 1 base, the J end by 7 bases, with 11 bases between. CDR1 and CDR2 from the germline V gene are SGHNT and YYREEE (reference sequence). The CDR3 is 13 amino acids. The CDR3 spells CASSLRGGSEAFF. The CDR3 bases are TGTGCCAGCAGCTTGAGGGGGGGGAGTGAAGCTTTCTTT.

The V and J genes are TRBV30 and TRBJ2-1; maybe TRBD1 (5 bases). The V end was cut by 0 bases, the J end by 8 bases, with 5 bases between. Germline CDR1 reads GTSNPN; CDR2 reads SVGIG (reference sequence). The CDR3 runs 11 residues. CDR3 sequence reads: CAWSVGDEQFF. In DNA, the CDR3 is TGTGCCTGGAGTGTAGGGGATGAGCAGTTCTTC. The complete variable domain, with remaining parts taken from reference TRBV30 and TRBJ2-1, reads SQTIHQWPATLVQPVGSPLSLECTVEGTSNPNLYWYRQAAGRGLQLLFYSVGIGQISSEVPQNLSASRPQDRQFILSSKKLLLSDSGFYLCAWSVGDEQFFGPGTRLTVL.

The DNA of the CDR3 is TGTGCCAGCAGCTTTCTAGGGAGTAAAGAGACCCAGTACTTC. Translated: CASSFLGSKETQYF. This chain links TRBV7-6 with TRBJ2-5; possibly TRBD2 for D (5 bases). This CDR3 is 14 amino acids long. V lost 3 bases, J lost 3 bases, and 11 bases lay in between. Germline loops: CDR1 SGHVS, CDR2 FNYEAQ.

The chain has TRBV2 and TRBJ1-1; D is unresolved. Deletions cut 6 bases from V and 0 bases from J, with 11 bases between. Germline loops: CDR1 SNHLY, CDR2 FYNNEI. This CDR3 region has 14 residues. CDR3 loop: CASRQFRLNTEAFF. In DNA, the CDR3 is TGTGCCAGCAGGCAGTTCAGGTTGAACACTGAAGCTTTCTTT.

The CDR3 DNA is TGTGCCAGCCACCTAGGAGGTGAGCAGTTCTTC. Amino acid sequence: CASHLGGEQFF. V and J are TRBV27 and TRBJ2-1, with a weak D call TRBD2 (5 bases). The germline CDR1 and CDR2 sequences are MNHEY and SMNVEV (reference sequence). The CDR3 consists of 11 residues. Trimming cost V 8 bases and J 9 bases, with 11 bases left between them.